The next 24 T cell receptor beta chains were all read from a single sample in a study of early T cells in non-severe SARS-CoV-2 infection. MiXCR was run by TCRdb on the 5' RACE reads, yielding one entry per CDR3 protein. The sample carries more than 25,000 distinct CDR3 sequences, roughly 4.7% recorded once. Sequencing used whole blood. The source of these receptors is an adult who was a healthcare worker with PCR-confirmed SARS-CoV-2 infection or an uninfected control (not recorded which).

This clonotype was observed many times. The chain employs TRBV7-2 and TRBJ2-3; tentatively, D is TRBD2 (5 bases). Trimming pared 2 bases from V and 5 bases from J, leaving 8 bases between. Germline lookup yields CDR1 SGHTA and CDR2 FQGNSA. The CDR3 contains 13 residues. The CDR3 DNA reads TGTGCCAGCAGCTTAAGCGGTGGAGATACGCAGTATTTT. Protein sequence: CASSLSGGDTQYF.

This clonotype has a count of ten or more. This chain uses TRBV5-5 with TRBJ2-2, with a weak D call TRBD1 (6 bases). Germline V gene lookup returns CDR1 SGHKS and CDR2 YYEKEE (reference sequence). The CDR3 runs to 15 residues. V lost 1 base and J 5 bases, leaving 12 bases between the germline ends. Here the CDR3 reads CASSLLRGITGELFF. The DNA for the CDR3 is TGTGCCAGCAGCTTGTTGAGGGGGATAACCGGGGAGCTGTTTTTT.

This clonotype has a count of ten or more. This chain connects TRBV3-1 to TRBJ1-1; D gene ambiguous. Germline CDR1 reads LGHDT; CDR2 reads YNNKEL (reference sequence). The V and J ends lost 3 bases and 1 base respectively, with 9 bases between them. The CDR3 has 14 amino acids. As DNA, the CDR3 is TGTGCCAGCAGCCACCTGACTAGGAACACTGAAGCTTTCTTT. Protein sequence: CASSHLTRNTEAFF.

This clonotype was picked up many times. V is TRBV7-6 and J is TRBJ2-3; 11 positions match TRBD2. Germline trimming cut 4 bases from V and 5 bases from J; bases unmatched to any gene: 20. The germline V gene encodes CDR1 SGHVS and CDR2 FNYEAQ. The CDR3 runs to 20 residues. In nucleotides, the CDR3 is TGTGCCAGCAGCTCAATACCTGCGCCTCGAACTAGCGGGGGAGGAGATACGCAGTATTTT. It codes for CASSSIPAPRTSGGGDTQYF.

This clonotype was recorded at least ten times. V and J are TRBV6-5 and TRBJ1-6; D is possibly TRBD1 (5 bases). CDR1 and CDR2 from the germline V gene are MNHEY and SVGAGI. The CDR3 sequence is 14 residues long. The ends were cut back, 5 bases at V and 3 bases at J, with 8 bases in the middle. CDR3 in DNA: TGTGCCAGCAGTAGACAGAGCTATAATTCACCCCTCCACTTT. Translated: CASSRQSYNSPLHF.

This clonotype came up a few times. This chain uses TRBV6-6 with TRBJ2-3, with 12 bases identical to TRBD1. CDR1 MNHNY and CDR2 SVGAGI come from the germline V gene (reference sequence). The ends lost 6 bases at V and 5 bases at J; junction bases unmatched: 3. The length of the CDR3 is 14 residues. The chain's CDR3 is CASRGQGAGDTQYF. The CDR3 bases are TGTGCCAGCAGGGGACAGGGGGCGGGAGATACGCAGTATTTT.

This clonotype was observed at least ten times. The CDR3 nucleotides are TGTGCCAGCGTGGTAGAGCCCCGAGGCTATGGCTACACCTTC. It translates to CASVVEPRGYGYTF. The rearrangement joins TRBV5-5 to TRBJ1-2; no clear D gene. Per germline, CDR1 SGHKS and CDR2 YYEKEE (reference sequence). The CDR3 loop spans 14 amino acids. The germline V and J ends were trimmed by 7 bases and 4 bases, with 17 bases remaining between them.

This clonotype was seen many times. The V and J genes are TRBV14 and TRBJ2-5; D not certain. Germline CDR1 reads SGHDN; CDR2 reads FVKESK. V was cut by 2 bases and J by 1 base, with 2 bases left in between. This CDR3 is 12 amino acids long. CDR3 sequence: CASSQTQETQYF. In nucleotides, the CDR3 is TGTGCCAGCAGCCAAACCCAAGAGACCCAGTACTTC. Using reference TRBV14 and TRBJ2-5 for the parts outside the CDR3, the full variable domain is EAGVTQFPSHSVIEKGQTVTLRCDPISGHDNLYWYRRVMGKEIKFLLHFVKESKQDESGMPNNRFLAERTGGTYSTLKVQPAELEDSGVYFCASSQTQETQYFGPGTRLLVL.

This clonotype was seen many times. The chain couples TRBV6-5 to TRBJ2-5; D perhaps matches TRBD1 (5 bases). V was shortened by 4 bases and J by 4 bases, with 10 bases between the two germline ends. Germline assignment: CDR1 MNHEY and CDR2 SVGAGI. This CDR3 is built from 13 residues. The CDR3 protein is CASSSGLRETQYF. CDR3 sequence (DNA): TGTGCCAGCAGTTCAGGGCTGAGAGAGACCCAGTACTTC.

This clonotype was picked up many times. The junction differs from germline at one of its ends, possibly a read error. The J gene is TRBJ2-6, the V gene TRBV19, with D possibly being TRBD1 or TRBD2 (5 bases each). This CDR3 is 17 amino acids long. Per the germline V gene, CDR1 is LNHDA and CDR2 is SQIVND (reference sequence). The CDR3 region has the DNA TGTGCCAGTAGTAAGCAGGGTTCTAGCTCTGGGGCCAACGTCCTGATTTTC. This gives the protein CASSKQGSSSGANVLIF.

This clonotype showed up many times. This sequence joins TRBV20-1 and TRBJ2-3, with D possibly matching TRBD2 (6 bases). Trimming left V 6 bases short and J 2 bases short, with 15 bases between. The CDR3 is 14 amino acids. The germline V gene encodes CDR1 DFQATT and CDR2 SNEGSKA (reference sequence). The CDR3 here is CSAGGAGNTDTQYF. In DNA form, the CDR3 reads TGCAGTGCGGGGGGTGCGGGGAACACAGATACGCAGTATTTT.

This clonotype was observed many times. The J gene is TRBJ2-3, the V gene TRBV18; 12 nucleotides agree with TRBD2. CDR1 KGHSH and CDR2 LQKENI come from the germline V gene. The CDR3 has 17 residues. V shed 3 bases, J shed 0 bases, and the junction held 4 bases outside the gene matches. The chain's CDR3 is CASSPRTSGESTDTQYF. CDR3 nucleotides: TGTGCCAGCTCACCTCGGACTAGCGGGGAAAGCACAGATACGCAGTATTTT.

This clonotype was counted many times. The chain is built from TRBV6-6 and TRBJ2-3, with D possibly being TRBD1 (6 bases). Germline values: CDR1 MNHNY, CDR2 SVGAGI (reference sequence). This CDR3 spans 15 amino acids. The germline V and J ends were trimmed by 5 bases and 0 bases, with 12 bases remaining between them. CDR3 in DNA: TGTGCCAGCAGTCATACAGGGATCAGCACAGATACGCAGTATTTT. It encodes CASSHTGISTDTQYF.

CDR3 sequence reads: CASSLEDTSYNEQFF. The CDR3 coding sequence is TGTGCCAGCAGCTTAGAAGATACGTCCTACAATGAGCAGTTCTTC. The chain joins TRBV7-3 to TRBJ2-1; D is uncertain. Germline V CDR1 and CDR2: SGHTA, FQGTGA. This CDR3 region has 15 residues. The ends were cut back, 2 bases at V and 1 base at J, with 9 bases in the middle.

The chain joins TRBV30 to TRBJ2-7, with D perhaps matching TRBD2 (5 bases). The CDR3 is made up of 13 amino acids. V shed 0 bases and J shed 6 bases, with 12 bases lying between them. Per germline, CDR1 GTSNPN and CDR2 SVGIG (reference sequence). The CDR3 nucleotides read TGTGCCTGGAGTGTACGTTGGGAGAGCGAGCAGTACTTC. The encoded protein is CAWSVRWESEQYF.

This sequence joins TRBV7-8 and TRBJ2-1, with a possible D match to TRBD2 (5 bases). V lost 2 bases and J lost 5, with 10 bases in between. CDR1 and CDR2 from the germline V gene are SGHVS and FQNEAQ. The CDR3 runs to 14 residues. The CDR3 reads CASSLLPSNNEQFF. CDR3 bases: TGTGCCAGCAGCTTACTTCCTAGCAACAATGAGCAGTTCTTC.

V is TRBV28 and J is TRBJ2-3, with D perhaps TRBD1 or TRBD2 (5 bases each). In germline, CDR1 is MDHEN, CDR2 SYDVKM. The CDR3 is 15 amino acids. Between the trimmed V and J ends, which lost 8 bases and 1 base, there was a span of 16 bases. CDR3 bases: TGTGCCAGCCATGTCTCGGGGCCTCGCACAGATACGCAGTATTTT. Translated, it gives CASHVSGPRTDTQYF.

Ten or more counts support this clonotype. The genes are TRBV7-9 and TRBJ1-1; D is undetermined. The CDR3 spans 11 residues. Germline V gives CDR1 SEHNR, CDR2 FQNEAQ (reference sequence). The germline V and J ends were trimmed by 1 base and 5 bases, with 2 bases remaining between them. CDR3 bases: TGTGCCAGCAGCTTAGAGACTGAAGCTTTCTTT. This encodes CASSLETEAFF. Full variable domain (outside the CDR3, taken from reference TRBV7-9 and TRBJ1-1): DTGVSQNPRHKITKRGQNVTFRCDPISEHNRLYWYRQTLGQGPEFLTYFQNEAQLEKSRLLSDRFSAERPKGSFSTLEIQRTEQGDSAMYLCASSLETEAFFGQGTRLTVV.

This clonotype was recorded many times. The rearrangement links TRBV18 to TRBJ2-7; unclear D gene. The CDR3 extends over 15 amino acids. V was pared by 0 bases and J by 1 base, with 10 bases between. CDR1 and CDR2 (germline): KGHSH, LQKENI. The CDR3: CASSPPVRVSYEQYF. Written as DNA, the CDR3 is TGTGCCAGCTCACCACCGGTAAGGGTTTCCTACGAGCAGTACTTC.

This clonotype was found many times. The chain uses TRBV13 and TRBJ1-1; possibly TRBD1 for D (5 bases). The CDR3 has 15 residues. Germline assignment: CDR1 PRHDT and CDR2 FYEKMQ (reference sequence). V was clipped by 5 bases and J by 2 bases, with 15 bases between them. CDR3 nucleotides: TGTGCCAGCAGCCTAAACAGGATCGGAAACACTGAAGCTTTCTTT. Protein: CASSLNRIGNTEAFF.

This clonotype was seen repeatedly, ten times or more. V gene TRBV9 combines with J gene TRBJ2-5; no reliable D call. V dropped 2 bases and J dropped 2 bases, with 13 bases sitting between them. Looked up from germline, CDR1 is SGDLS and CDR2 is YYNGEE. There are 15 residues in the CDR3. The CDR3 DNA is TGTGCCAGCAGCGTTACTGGGCACGGACAAGAGACCCAGTACTTC. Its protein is CASSVTGHGQETQYF.

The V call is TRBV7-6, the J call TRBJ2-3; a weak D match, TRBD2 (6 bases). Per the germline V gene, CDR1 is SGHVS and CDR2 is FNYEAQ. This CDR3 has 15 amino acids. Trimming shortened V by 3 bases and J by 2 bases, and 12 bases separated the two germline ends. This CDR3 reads CASSFNPDYTDTQYF. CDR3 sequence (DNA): TGTGCCAGCAGCTTCAATCCGGACTACACAGATACGCAGTATTTT.

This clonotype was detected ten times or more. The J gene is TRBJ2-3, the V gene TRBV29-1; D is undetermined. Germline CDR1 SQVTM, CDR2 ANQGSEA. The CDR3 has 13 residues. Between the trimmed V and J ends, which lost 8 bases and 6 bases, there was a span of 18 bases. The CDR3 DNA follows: TGCAGCACCGGTGGCCCCCCAGCCGATACGCAGTATTTT. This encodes CSTGGPPADTQYF.

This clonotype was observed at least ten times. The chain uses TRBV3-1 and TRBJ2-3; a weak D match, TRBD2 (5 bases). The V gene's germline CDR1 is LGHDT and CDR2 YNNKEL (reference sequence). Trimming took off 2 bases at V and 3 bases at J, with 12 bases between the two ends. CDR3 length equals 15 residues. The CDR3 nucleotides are TGTGCCAGCAGCCAAAATAGCGTTGGGACAGATACGCAGTATTTT. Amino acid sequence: CASSQNSVGTDTQYF.